This is a list of T cell receptor beta chains from one sample in a study of cytotoxic CD8 clonotypes in ibrutinib-treated CLL. TCRdb's copy holds only in-frame clones and misses some; the assay was immunoSEQ multiplex PCR. The table lists 90,000 to 95,000 clones, approximately 77% of them singletons. The sample consisted of PBMCs, taken after 24 months of ibrutinib treatment. The receptors derive from a human donor with chronic lymphocytic leukemia. Each CDR3 is given with its conserved first and last residue. A D gene is named only where the DNA matches it firmly. The listing skips clone size in some rows; elsewhere it reads once, few, many or a size class.

NA,TRBJ2-7,TRBD2,TRBV5-4,CASSPTGTSVSYEQYF,TGTGCCAGCAGCCCAACCGGGACTAGCGTTTCCTACGAGCAGTACTTC
once,TRBJ1-5,NA,TRBV11-2,CASSLKGVNQPQHF,TGTGCCAGCAGCTTAAAGGGGGTCAATCAGCCCCAGCATTTT
NA,TRBJ1-1,NA,TRBV29-1,CSVEPLRNTEAFF,TGCAGCGTTGAGCCCCTACGGAACACTGAAGCTTTCTTT
NA,TRBJ1-2,NA,TRBV5-4,CASSFPPPTGPSYGYTF,TGTGCCAGCAGCTTCCCTCCCCCTACAGGGCCGAGCTATGGCTACACCTTC
few,TRBJ2-5,TRBD2,TRBV5-1,CASSLSSGFGETQYF,TGCGCCAGCAGCTTGTCTAGCGGGTTTGGGGAGACCCAGTACTTC
NA,TRBJ2-7,NA,TRBV7-8,CASSLSLGEQYF,TGTGCCAGCAGCTTATCTCTTGGCGAGCAGTACTTC
few,TRBJ1-1,NA,TRBV5-1,CASSSPNTEAFF,TGCGCCAGCAGCTCACCGAACACTGAAGCTTTCTTT
NA,TRBJ2-1,TRBD2,TRBV7-2,CASSFGLAGEEQFF,TGTGCCAGCAGCTTTGGACTAGCGGGAGAGGAGCAGTTCTTC
few,TRBJ1-1,TRBD1,TRBV6-1,CASSDRDRGTEAFF,TGTGCCAGCAGTGATCGGGACAGGGGGACTGAAGCTTTCTTT
NA,TRBJ2-3,NA,TRBV7-2,CASSLAIASDTQYF,TGTGCCAGCAGCTTAGCGATAGCTTCGGATACGCAGTATTTT
many,TRBJ2-1,NA,TRBV27,CASRQQGPLVNEQFF,TGTGCCAGCAGGCAACAGGGACCGCTGGTCAATGAGCAGTTCTTC
few,TRBJ2-5,TRBD2,TRBV7-8,CASSRPNSGSQETQYF,TGTGCCAGCAGCCGCCCCAACAGCGGGAGTCAAGAGACCCAGTACTTC
NA,TRBJ2-2,TRBD1,TRBV5-1,CASSGGQGVVTGELFF,TGCGCCAGCAGCGGGGGACAGGGGGTGGTCACCGGGGAGCTGTTTTTT
NA,TRBJ2-3,NA,TRBV2,CASTRQALSTDTQYF,TGTGCCAGCACTCGACAGGCTTTGAGCACAGATACGCAGTATTTT
NA,TRBJ1-2,NA,TRBV19,CASLGQGPSSNYGYTF,TGTGCCAGTCTAGGGCAGGGACCCAGCTCGAACTATGGCTACACCTTC
NA,TRBJ2-3,NA,TRBV5-8,CASSPGPGTDTQYF,TGTGCCAGCAGCCCCGGGCCAGGCACAGATACGCAGTATTTT
NA,TRBJ2-1,TRBD2,TRBV7-6,CASSLLAGEWGNEQFF,TGTGCCAGCAGCTTATTAGCGGGAGAGTGGGGAAATGAGCAGTTCTTC
NA,TRBJ2-1,NA,TRBV15,CATSRDPHSYNEQFF,TGTGCCACCAGCAGAGATCCCCACTCCTACAATGAGCAGTTCTTC
NA,TRBJ1-1,TRBD1,TRBV19,CASSAPDRGTEAFF,TGTGCCAGTAGTGCCCCGGACAGGGGAACTGAAGCTTTCTTT
NA,TRBJ1-2,NA,TRBV5-8,CASSVSQGYGYTF,TGTGCCAGCAGCGTAAGTCAGGGCTATGGCTACACCTTC
NA,TRBJ2-2,NA,TRBV11-3,CASSLVGTGELFF,TGTGCCAGCAGCTTAGTAGGGACCGGGGAGCTGTTTTTT
once,TRBJ2-7,TRBD2,TRBV19,CASTTTSGGSYEQYF,TGTGCCAGTACCACAACTAGCGGGGGCTCCTACGAGCAGTACTTC
NA,TRBJ2-1,NA,TRBV27,CASRTDYNEQFF,TGTGCCAGCAGGACGGACTACAATGAGCAGTTCTTC
NA,TRBJ2-1,NA,TRBV27,CASSFESSSLNSYNEQFF,TGTGCCAGCAGTTTCGAGTCAAGCAGTCTCAACTCCTACAATGAGCAGTTCTTC
NA,TRBJ2-7,TRBD1,TRBV5-1,CASSSGQVPYEQYF,TGCGCCAGCAGCTCGGGACAGGTCCCCTACGAGCAGTACTTC
NA,TRBJ2-4,TRBD1,TRBV2,CASQVQGQFRF,TGTGCCAGCCAAGTCCAGGGACAGTTCCGCTTC
few,TRBJ1-1,NA,TRBV7-2,CASRPGSNTEAFF,TGTGCCAGCAGACCCGGGTCGAACACTGAAGCTTTCTTT
NA,TRBJ2-3,NA,TRBV5-4,CASSPESSSTDTQYF,TGTGCCAGCAGCCCGGAGAGCTCTAGCACAGATACGCAGTATTTT
NA,TRBJ1-2,NA,TRBV28,CASRPRVGDGYGYTF,TGTGCCAGCAGGCCCCGTGTGGGGGATGGATATGGCTACACCTTC
NA,TRBJ1-5,TRBD1,TRBV5-1,CASSLGQGPGPQHF,TGCGCCAGCAGCTTGGGACAGGGGCCTGGACCCCAGCATTTT
NA,TRBJ1-2,TRBD1,TRBV5-8,CASSPGTGKYGYTF,TGTGCCAGCAGCCCGGGGACAGGGAAATATGGCTACACCTTC
NA,TRBJ1-3,TRBD1,TRBV7-9,CASSPGTGGNTIYF,TGTGCCAGCAGCCCAGGGACAGGGGGAAACACCATATATTTT
few,TRBJ2-7,NA,TRBV7-2,CASSLGDGGLYEQYF,TGTGCCAGCAGCTTGGGGGACGGAGGCCTCTACGAGCAGTACTTC